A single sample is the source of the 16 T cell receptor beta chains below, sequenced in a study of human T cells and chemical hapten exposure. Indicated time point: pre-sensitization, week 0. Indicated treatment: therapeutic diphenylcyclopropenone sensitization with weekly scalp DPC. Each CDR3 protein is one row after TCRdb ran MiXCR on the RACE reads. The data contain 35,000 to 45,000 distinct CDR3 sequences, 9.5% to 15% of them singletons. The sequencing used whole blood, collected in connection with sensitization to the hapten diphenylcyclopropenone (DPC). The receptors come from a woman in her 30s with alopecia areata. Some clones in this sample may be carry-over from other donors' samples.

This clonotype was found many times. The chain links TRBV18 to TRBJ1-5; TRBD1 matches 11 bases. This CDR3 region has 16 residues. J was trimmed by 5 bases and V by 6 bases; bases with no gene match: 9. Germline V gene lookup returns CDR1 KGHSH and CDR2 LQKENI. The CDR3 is CASSWTGGLADQPQHF. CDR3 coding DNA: TGTGCCAGCTCTTGGACAGGGGGCCTCGCGGATCAGCCCCAGCATTTT.

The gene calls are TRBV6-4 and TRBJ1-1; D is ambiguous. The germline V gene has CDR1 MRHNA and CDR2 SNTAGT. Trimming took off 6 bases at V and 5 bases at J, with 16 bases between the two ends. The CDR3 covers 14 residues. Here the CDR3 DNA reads TGTGCCAGCAGCAAAACGGACGCGAGAACTGAAGCTTTCTTT. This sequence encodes CASSKTDARTEAFF.

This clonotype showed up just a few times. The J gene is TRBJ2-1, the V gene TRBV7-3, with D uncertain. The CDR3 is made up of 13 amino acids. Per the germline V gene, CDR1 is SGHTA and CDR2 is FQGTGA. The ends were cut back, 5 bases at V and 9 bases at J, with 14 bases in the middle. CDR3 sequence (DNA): TGTGCCAGCAGCCCCAATCTACTCGGTGAGCAGTTCTTC. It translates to CASSPNLLGEQFF.

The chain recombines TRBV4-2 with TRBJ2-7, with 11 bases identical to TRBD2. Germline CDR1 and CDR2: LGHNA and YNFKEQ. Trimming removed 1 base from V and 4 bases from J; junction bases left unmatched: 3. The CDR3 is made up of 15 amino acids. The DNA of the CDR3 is TGTGCCAGCAGCCAAGCGACTAGCGGGGAGTACGAGCAGTACTTC. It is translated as CASSQATSGEYEQYF.

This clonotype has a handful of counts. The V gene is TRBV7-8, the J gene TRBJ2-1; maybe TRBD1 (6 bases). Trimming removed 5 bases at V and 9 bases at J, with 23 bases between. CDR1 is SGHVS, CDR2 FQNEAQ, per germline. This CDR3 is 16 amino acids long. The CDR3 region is CASSPAGQMNFLEQFF. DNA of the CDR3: TGTGCCAGCAGCCCCGCTGGACAGATGAATTTCCTTGAGCAGTTCTTC.

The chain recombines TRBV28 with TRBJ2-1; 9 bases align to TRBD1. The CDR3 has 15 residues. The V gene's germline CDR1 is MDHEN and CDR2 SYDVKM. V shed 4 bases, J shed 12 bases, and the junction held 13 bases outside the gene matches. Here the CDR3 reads CASSSTGQGTLWQFF. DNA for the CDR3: TGTGCCAGCAGTTCCACGGGACAGGGAACTTTGTGGCAGTTCTTC. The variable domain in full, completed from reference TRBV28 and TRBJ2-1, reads DVKVTQSSRYLVKRTGEKVFLECVQDMDHENMFWYRQDPGLGLRLIYFSYDVKMKEKGDIPEGYSVSREKKERFSLILESASTNQTSMYLCASSSTGQGTLWQFFGPGTRLTVL.

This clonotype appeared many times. The CDR3 is CSASLTSGTSYEQYF. The CDR3 DNA is TGCAGTGCTTCCCTCACTAGCGGGACTTCCTACGAGCAGTACTTC. The rearrangement links TRBV20-1 to TRBJ2-7; 10 positions agree with TRBD2. The CDR3 is 15 residues long. With V trimmed by 5 bases and J by 1 base, 8 bases remained unmatched. Per the germline V gene, CDR1 is DFQATT and CDR2 is SNEGSKA (reference sequence).

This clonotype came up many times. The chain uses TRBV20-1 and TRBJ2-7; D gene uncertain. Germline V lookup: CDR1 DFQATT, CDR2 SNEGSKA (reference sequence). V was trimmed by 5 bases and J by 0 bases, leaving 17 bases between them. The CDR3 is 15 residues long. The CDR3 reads CSAPSASVPSYEQYF. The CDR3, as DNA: TGCAGTGCTCCGTCGGCAAGCGTCCCCTCCTACGAGCAGTACTTC.

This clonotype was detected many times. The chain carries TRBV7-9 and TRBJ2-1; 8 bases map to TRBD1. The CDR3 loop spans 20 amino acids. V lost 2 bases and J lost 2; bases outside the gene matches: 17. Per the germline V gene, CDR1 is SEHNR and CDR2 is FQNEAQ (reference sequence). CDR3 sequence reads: CASSLIGGTGALPAYNEQFF. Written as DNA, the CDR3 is TGTGCCAGCAGCTTAATCGGAGGGACAGGCGCGTTGCCAGCCTACAATGAGCAGTTCTTC. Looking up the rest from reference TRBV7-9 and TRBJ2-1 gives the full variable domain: DTGVSQNPRHKITKRGQNVTFRCDPISEHNRLYWYRQTLGQGPEFLTYFQNEAQLEKSRLLSDRFSAERPKGSFSTLEIQRTEQGDSAMYLCASSLIGGTGALPAYNEQFFGPGTRLTVL.

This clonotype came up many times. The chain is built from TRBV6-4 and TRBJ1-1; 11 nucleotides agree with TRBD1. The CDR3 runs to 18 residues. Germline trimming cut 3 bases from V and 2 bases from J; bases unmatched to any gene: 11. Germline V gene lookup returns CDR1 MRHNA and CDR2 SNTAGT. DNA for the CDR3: TGTGCCAGCAGTGAATATCCACCGGACAGGGGGCGAAACACTGAAGCTTTCTTT. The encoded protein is CASSEYPPDRGRNTEAFF.

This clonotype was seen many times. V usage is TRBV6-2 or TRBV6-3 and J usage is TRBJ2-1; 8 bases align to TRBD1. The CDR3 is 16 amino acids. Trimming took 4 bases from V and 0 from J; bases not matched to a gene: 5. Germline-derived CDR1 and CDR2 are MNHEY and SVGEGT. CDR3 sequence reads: CASSWITGGSYNEQFF. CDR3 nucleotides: TGTGCCAGCAGTTGGATCACAGGGGGCTCCTACAATGAGCAGTTCTTC.

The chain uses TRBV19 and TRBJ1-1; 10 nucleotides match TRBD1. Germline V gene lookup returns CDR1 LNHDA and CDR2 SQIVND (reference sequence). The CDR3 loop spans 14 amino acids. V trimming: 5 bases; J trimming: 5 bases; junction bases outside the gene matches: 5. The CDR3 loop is CASSVGTGVTEAFF. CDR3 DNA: TGTGCCAGTAGTGTCGGGACAGGGGTTACTGAAGCTTTCTTT.

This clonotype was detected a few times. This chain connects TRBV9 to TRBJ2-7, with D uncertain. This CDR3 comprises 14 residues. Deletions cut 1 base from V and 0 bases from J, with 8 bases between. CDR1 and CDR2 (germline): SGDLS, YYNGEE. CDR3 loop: CASSVSRFSYEQYF. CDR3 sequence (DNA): TGTGCCAGCAGCGTATCCAGATTCTCCTACGAGCAGTACTTC.

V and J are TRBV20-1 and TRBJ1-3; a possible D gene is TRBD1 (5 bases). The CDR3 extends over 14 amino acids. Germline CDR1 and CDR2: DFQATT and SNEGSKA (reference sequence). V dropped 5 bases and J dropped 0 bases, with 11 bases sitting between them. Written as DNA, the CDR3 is TGCAGTGCTGCAGGGAAGAGCTCTGGAAACACCATATATTTT. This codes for CSAAGKSSGNTIYF.

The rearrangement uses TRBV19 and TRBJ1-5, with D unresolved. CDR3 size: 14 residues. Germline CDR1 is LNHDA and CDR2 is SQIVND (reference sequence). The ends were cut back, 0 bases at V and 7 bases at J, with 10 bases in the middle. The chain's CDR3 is CASSIDPNIQPQHF. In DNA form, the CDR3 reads TGTGCCAGTAGTATAGACCCTAATATCCAGCCCCAGCATTTT.

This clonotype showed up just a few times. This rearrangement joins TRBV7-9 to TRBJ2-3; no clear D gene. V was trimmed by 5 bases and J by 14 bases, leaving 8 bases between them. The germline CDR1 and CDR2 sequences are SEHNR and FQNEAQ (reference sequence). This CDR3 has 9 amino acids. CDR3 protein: CASSPPGYF. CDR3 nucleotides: TGTGCCAGCAGCCCCCCCGGGTATTTT.